This entry lists 2 T cell receptor beta chains sequenced from one sample in a study of siplizumab effects on memory and regulatory T cells. This table comes from immunoSEQ multiplex PCR, and its TCRdb copy is limited to in-frame clones, with some not included. The sample carries 90,000 to 120,000 clones, about 91% recorded once. Sequenced sample: CD4+ T cells sorted from blood. The source is a human donor in good health. Some clones in this sample may be carry-over from other donors' samples.

The J gene is TRBJ2-5, the V gene TRBV29-1; D is ambiguous. The CDR3 has 10 residues. V was clipped by 4 bases and J by 3 bases, with 3 bases between them. From germline, CDR1 is SQVTM and CDR2 ANQGSEA. The CDR3 sequence is CSVGEETQYF. The CDR3 region has the DNA TGCAGCGTTGGGGAAGAGACCCAGTACTTC.

V usage is TRBV5-1 and J usage is TRBJ2-7, with TRBD2 matching 7 bases. The V gene end was trimmed by 4 bases and the J gene end by 2 bases; junction bases not matched to a gene: 9. The germline gives CDR1 SGHRS, CDR2 YFSETQ. This CDR3 is built from 15 residues. CDR3 in amino acids: CASSPLAGVTYEQYF. The CDR3 DNA reads as TGCGCCAGCAGCCCCCTGGCGGGAGTAACCTACGAGCAGTACTTC. The whole variable domain, remainder taken from reference TRBV5-1 and TRBJ2-7, is KAGVTQTPRYLIKTRGQQVTLSCSPISGHRSVSWYQQTPGQGLQFLFEYFSETQRNKGNFPGRFSGRQFSNSRSEMNVSTLELGDSALYLCASSPLAGVTYEQYFGPGTRLTVT.